This T cell receptor (beta chain) was retrieved from a study of blood T cells in healthy people across ages. Study-level points and caveats: Because donor CMV status was unknown, expanded clonotype changes were possibly confounded. Both naive CD4+ cell counts and diversity were greater in long-lived donors than in aged donors.

Germline CDR1 reads MGHRA; CDR2 reads YSYEKL. The length of the CDR3 is 15 residues. Regarding this clonotype: Its antigen is undetermined. Germline is not matched at one junction end, which may reflect a read error.

Primed by a sample-barcoded 5' primer and a J-beta primer mix, a second PCR proceeded for 7 to 11 cycles. Through a template-switch adaptor with 12 random nucleotides, each cDNA molecule received a tag. TCRdb re-called the 5' RACE reads through MiXCR, storing one row per CDR3 protein. The sample lists over 1,300,000 distinct CDR3 sequences, roughly 64% occurring once. Each sample provided at least 6 micrograms of extracted total RNA. This rearrangement joins TRBV4-1 to TRBJ2-1; the D gene is possibly TRBD2 (5 bases). The sequence derives from a man aged 18 to 29 in good health. The sample comprised blood. DNA for the CDR3: TGTGCCAGCAGTTACCTCAGCGGAACCTACAATGAGCAGTTCTTC. Its translation: CASSYLSGTYNEQFF.